The 28 T cell receptor beta chains below all came from one sample that was sequenced in a study of circulating and synovial CD4+ cells in juvenile arthritis. Measured with immunoSEQ multiplex PCR; TCRdb has only the in-frame clones, and not every one. Altogether tens of thousands of clones are present, roughly 95% being singletons, with the ten largest covering approximately 0.17%. Sequencing input: CD4+ T cells from blood. Receptors originate from a human donor with juvenile idiopathic arthritis.

The chain couples TRBV25-1 to TRBJ1-1; no clear D gene. There are 11 residues in the CDR3. Germline V gives CDR1 MGHDK, CDR2 SYGVNS. V was pared by 4 bases and J by 10 bases, with 10 bases between. In DNA form, the CDR3 reads TGTGCCAGCAGTGGGGCGTCCAGAGCTTTCTTT. It translates to CASSGASRAFF. Full variable domain (remainder filled in from reference TRBV25-1 and TRBJ1-1): EADIYQTPRYLVIGTGKKITLECSQTMGHDKMYWYQQDPGMELHLIHYSYGVNSTEKGDLSSESTVSRIRTEHFPLTLESARPSHTSQYLCASSGASRAFFGQGTRLTVV.

The V call is TRBV6-5, the J call TRBJ1-6, with a tentative D call TRBD1 (6 bases). The length of the CDR3 is 14 residues. The V end lost 8 bases, the J end lost 3 bases, and 11 bases lay between the germline ends. The V gene's germline CDR1 is MNHEY and CDR2 SVGAGI. CDR3 amino acids: CASRRTVYNSPLHF. Here the CDR3 DNA reads TGTGCCAGCCGACGGACAGTCTATAATTCACCCCTCCACTTT.

J is TRBJ2-5 and V is TRBV11-2; TRBD2 might be the D (5 bases). The DNA end lines up better with TRBJ2-7; the J call may be wrong. Germline assignment: CDR1 SGHAT and CDR2 FQNNGV. The CDR3 runs 15 residues. Here the CDR3 reads CASSPSGGLSYEQYF. For the CDR3, the DNA is TGTGCCAGCAGCCCCTCCGGCGGACTCTCCTACGAGCAGTACTTC.

The V call is TRBV6-1, the J call TRBJ2-5, with a weak D call TRBD1 (6 bases). This CDR3 has 13 amino acids. V lost 7 bases and J 5 bases, leaving 14 bases between the germline ends. Germline V lookup: CDR1 MNHNS, CDR2 SASEGT. For the CDR3, the DNA is TGTGCCAGCACCCAGGGGAACCGGGAGACCCAGTACTTC. Protein sequence: CASTQGNRETQYF.

The chain has TRBV11-3 and TRBJ1-1; D is unclear. Germline values: CDR1 SGHNT, CDR2 YENEEA. The ends were cut back, 5 bases at V and 5 bases at J, with 12 bases in the middle. This CDR3 is built from 13 residues. CDR3: CASSPDGGTEAFF. CDR3 bases: TGTGCCAGCAGCCCGGACGGCGGGACTGAAGCTTTCTTT. The variable domain in full, completed from reference TRBV11-3 and TRBJ1-1, reads EAGVVQSPRYKIIEKKQPVAFWCNPISGHNTLYWYLQNLGQGPELLIRYENEEAVDDSQLPKDRFSAERLKGVDSTLKIQPAELGDSAVYLCASSPDGGTEAFFGQGTRLTVV.

The CDR3 region is CSVVDSEEPQHF. Here the CDR3 DNA reads TGCAGCGTTGTGGACAGTGAAGAGCCCCAGCATTTT. The chain employs TRBV29-1 and TRBJ1-5; TRBD1 is a possible D gene (6 bases). V was clipped by 4 bases and J by 8 bases, with 12 bases between them. Germline-derived CDR1 and CDR2 are SQVTM and ANQGSEA. This CDR3 is built from 12 residues.

The chain links TRBV29-1 to TRBJ1-1, with D possibly matching TRBD1 (6 bases). V was shortened by 4 bases and J by 7 bases, with 19 bases between the two germline ends. Germline V lookup: CDR1 SQVTM, CDR2 ANQGSEA. The CDR3 is 14 residues long. The CDR3: CSVGGKGGGGEAFF. The DNA for the CDR3 is TGCAGCGTTGGGGGGAAGGGGGGGGGAGGTGAAGCTTTCTTT.

The rearrangement links TRBV10-3 to TRBJ1-2; the match to TRBD1 covers 9 bases. Looked up from germline, CDR1 is ENHRY and CDR2 is SYGVKD. This CDR3 contains 15 residues. V lost 2 bases, J lost 6 bases, and 7 bases stayed unmatched. The CDR3 spells CAISEDGQGPDGYTF. CDR3 DNA sequence: TGTGCCATCAGTGAGGATGGACAGGGGCCGGATGGCTACACCTTC.

J is TRBJ1-2 and V is TRBV4-1; D is unclear. The CDR3 is 15 residues long. Germline V lookup: CDR1 MGHRA, CDR2 YSYEKL. Trimming left V 1 base short and J 3 bases short, with 12 bases between. CDR3 in amino acids: CASSQVSQQDYGYTF. In DNA, the CDR3 is TGCGCCAGCAGCCAAGTTTCCCAGCAGGACTATGGCTACACCTTC.

This clone was counted once. The rearrangement uses TRBV6-5 and TRBJ1-1, with D possibly TRBD1 on 6 matching bases. The CDR3 covers 13 residues. Germline CDR1 MNHEY, CDR2 SVGAGI. The germline V and J ends were trimmed by 2 bases and 4 bases, with 8 bases remaining between them. CDR3 nucleotides: TGTGCCAGCAGTTACGGGGGCCTCACTGAAGCTTTCTTT. Translation gives CASSYGGLTEAFF.

The J gene is TRBJ2-5, the V gene TRBV30; the D is unclear. The CDR3 loop spans 16 amino acids. Germline V gene sequence: CDR1 GTSNPN, CDR2 SVGIG (reference sequence). Trimming removed 4 bases from V and 0 bases from J, with 18 bases in between. The CDR3 sequence: CAWTRSFRMYQETQYF. The CDR3 DNA is TGTGCCTGGACCCGGAGTTTTAGGATGTACCAAGAGACCCAGTACTTC.

The gene calls are TRBV28 and TRBJ1-4; a weak D match, TRBD1 (6 bases). V lost 1 base and J lost 8, with 17 bases in between. This CDR3 has 16 amino acids. The germline gives CDR1 MDHEN, CDR2 SYDVKM. CDR3 loop: CASSLFFGGAQEKLFF. The CDR3, as DNA: TGTGCCAGCAGTTTATTCTTTGGGGGGGCGCAAGAAAAACTGTTTTTT.

The chain couples TRBV29-1 to TRBJ1-1; 8 nucleotides match TRBD1. CDR3 length: 13 residues. In germline, CDR1 is SQVTM, CDR2 ANQGSEA. The V and J ends lost 4 bases and 0 bases, in that order; junction bases with no gene match: 1. The CDR3, as DNA: TGCAGCGTTGGGACAGGGATGAACACTGAAGCTTTCTTT. It codes for CSVGTGMNTEAFF.

The V gene is TRBV28, the J gene TRBJ2-7; TRBD1 might be the D (6 bases). CDR1 and CDR2 (germline): MDHEN, SYDVKM. The CDR3 runs 17 residues. V lost 1 base and J 1 base, leaving 17 bases between the germline ends. This CDR3 is CASSLSGVLALSYEQYF. The DNA of the CDR3 is TGTGCCAGCAGTTTATCAGGGGTCCTAGCCCTTTCCTACGAGCAGTACTTC.

The rearrangement joins TRBV30 to TRBJ2-2; no reliable D call. V lost 1 base and J lost 3, with 6 bases in between. The CDR3 consists of 13 residues. Germline CDR1 GTSNPN, CDR2 SVGIG (reference sequence). The CDR3 sequence is CAWSDEYTGELFF. The CDR3 DNA reads TGTGCCTGGAGTGATGAGTACACCGGGGAGCTGTTTTTT.

This chain uses TRBV15 with TRBJ1-2; unclear D gene. Trimming shortened V by 6 bases and J by 2 bases, and 10 bases separated the two germline ends. In germline, CDR1 is LNHNV, CDR2 YYDKDF (reference sequence). CDR3 length equals 13 residues. For the CDR3, the DNA is TGTGCCACCAGGAAAGACGGGAACTATGGCTACACCTTC. This codes for CATRKDGNYGYTF.

This chain links TRBV7-9 with TRBJ1-2, with D unresolved. Per germline, CDR1 SEHNR and CDR2 FQNEAQ (reference sequence). V dropped 5 bases and J dropped 3 bases, with 13 bases sitting between them. The CDR3 is made up of 14 amino acids. The CDR3 region is CASSRIISDYGYTF. DNA for the CDR3: TGTGCCAGCAGCCGAATAATCTCGGACTATGGCTACACCTTC. Supplemented by reference TRBV7-9 and TRBJ1-2, the full variable domain reads DTGVSQNPRHKITKRGQNVTFRCDPISEHNRLYWYRQTLGQGPEFLTYFQNEAQLEKSRLLSDRFSAERPKGSFSTLEIQRTEQGDSAMYLCASSRIISDYGYTFGSGTRLTVV.

V is TRBV27 and J is TRBJ1-1; 9 positions agree with TRBD1. The germline CDR1 and CDR2 sequences are MNHEY and SMNVEV (reference sequence). The trim removed 5 bases at V and 6 bases at J, leaving 7 bases unmatched. This CDR3 is 14 amino acids long. CDR3 DNA: TGTGCCAGCAGTGTAGACAGGGGGATGGCTGAAGCTTTCTTT. Amino acids: CASSVDRGMAEAFF.

CDR3 protein: CASSRGAGNTIYF. The CDR3 region has the DNA TGTGCCAGCAGCCGGGGAGCTGGAAACACCATATATTTT. The V and J genes are TRBV14 and TRBJ1-3; D gene uncertain. Trimming left V 4 bases short and J 2 bases short, with 6 bases between. The germline V gene encodes CDR1 SGHDN and CDR2 FVKESK. CDR3 length: 13 amino acids.

The chain combines TRBV4-2 with TRBJ2-5; D remains unclear. Deletions cut 0 bases from V and 4 bases from J, with 9 bases between. CDR1 and CDR2 (germline): LGHNA, YNFKEQ. CDR3 size: 14 residues. The CDR3 reads CASSQDGSGETQYF. DNA for the CDR3: TGTGCCAGCAGCCAAGACGGGTCGGGAGAGACCCAGTACTTC.

As to this clone: At one end the junction does not follow the germline gene, possibly because of a read error. Within the sample, other DNA sequences also encode this same CDR3. The chain joins TRBV7-2 to TRBJ1-6; D unclear. The CDR3 is 14 residues long. From germline, CDR1 is SGHTA and CDR2 FQGNSA. The CDR3 DNA reads as TGTGCCAGCAGCCCAGACACCGTCAATTCCCCCCTCCACTTT. Translated: CASSPDTVNSPLHF. The entire variable domain, with the rest obtained from reference TRBV7-2 and TRBJ1-6, is as follows: GAGVSQSPSNKVTEKGKDVELRCDPISGHTALYWYRQSLGQGLEFLIYFQGNSAPDKSGLPSDRFSAERTGGSVSTLTIQRTQQEDSAVYLCASSPDTVNSPLHFGNGTRLTVT.

V gene TRBV27 combines with J gene TRBJ2-7, with TRBD1 matching 7 bases. The CDR3 spans 16 residues. The germline V gene encodes CDR1 MNHEY and CDR2 SMNVEV (reference sequence). The V gene end was trimmed by 8 bases and the J gene end by 1 base; junction bases not matched to a gene: 14. CDR3 sequence (DNA): TGTGCCAGCGCGACCTTCGGGGCAGGGGGATCCTACGAGCAGTACTTC. Its protein is CASATFGAGGSYEQYF.

The chain links TRBV7-9 to TRBJ1-3; D is ambiguous. Looked up from germline, CDR1 is SEHNR and CDR2 is FQNEAQ (reference sequence). Trimming left V 10 bases short and J 4 bases short, with 17 bases between. The length of the CDR3 is 14 residues. CDR3 sequence (DNA): TGTGCCACCGCCCCGGGGTTCTCAGGAAACACCATATATTTT. Translation gives CATAPGFSGNTIYF.

V gene TRBV5-1 combines with J gene TRBJ2-1, with 7 nucleotides matching TRBD2. CDR3 length: 14 amino acids. Germline V CDR1 and CDR2: SGHRS, YFSETQ. J lost 10 bases, V lost 1 base, and 8 bases had no gene match. CDR3 region: CASSLRQAGDEQFF. The CDR3 DNA reads TGCGCCAGCAGCTTGAGGCAGGCGGGAGACGAGCAGTTCTTC.

Here the CDR3 DNA reads TGCGCCAGCAGCCGGCCGGGACAGGGTATTTATGGCTACACCTTC. It encodes CASSRPGQGIYGYTF. The J gene is TRBJ1-2, the V gene TRBV4-1, with 9 positions matching TRBD1. The CDR3 length is 15 residues. Germline CDR1 is MGHRA and CDR2 is YSYEKL. The ends lost 4 bases at V and 5 bases at J; junction bases unmatched: 8.

The rearrangement links TRBV9 to TRBJ2-7, with D possibly matching TRBD1 (5 bases). CDR1 is SGDLS and CDR2 is YYNGEE in the germline V gene. V gave up 0 bases and J gave up 2 bases, with 12 bases separating them. The CDR3 loop spans 15 amino acids. The CDR3 is CASSVAQGPTYEQYF. The DNA for the CDR3 is TGTGCCAGCAGCGTAGCGCAGGGCCCTACCTACGAGCAGTACTTC.

V usage is TRBV5-1 and J usage is TRBJ2-5, with D perhaps matching TRBD2 (6 bases). The CDR3 loop spans 15 amino acids. Trimming shortened V by 5 bases and J by 0 bases, and 14 bases separated the two germline ends. Germline V gene data show CDR1 as SGHRS and CDR2 as YFSETQ. The CDR3 loop reads CASRVLSGDQETQYF. CDR3 nucleotide sequence: TGCGCCAGCAGGGTACTGTCGGGGGACCAAGAGACCCAGTACTTC. The complete variable domain, with remaining parts taken from reference TRBV5-1 and TRBJ2-5, reads KAGVTQTPRYLIKTRGQQVTLSCSPISGHRSVSWYQQTPGQGLQFLFEYFSETQRNKGNFPGRFSGRQFSNSRSEMNVSTLELGDSALYLCASRVLSGDQETQYFGPGTRLLVL.

The gene calls are TRBV9 and TRBJ1-1; 9 bases are shared with TRBD1. The CDR3 is made up of 14 amino acids. Unmatched junction bases numbered 10, after V lost 2 bases and J lost 11 bases. The germline V gene has CDR1 SGDLS and CDR2 YYNGEE. CDR3 in amino acids: CASSVGGGTGRAFF. The CDR3 DNA sequence: TGTGCCAGCAGCGTCGGGGGGGGGACAGGGAGGGCTTTCTTT.